What follows is one T cell receptor beta chain and its context. Its antigen is currently not known. The sample holds no much larger clone one base away, and base qualities are not on file. The library was produced with 5' RACE. TCRdb shows the sequencer as Illumina HiSeq 2500. A second about 7 to 12 cycle PCR used a sample-barcoded 5' primer and a J-beta primer mix. A template-switch 5' adaptor carrying 12 random nucleotides introduced a unique molecular identifier onto each TCR beta cDNA molecule. At least 2.5 million CDR3-containing paired-end reads were obtained from each sample. All of the RNA was converted into first-strand cDNA using the Mint cDNA synthesis kit, with a TRBC-specific oligonucleotide serving as the primer. Following uracil-DNA glycosylase treatment, all cDNA underwent a first 18-cycle PCR with the universal primers M1SS and BC2_uni_R. Processing in the source paper ran as follows. Each sample was normalized by randomly selecting 1 million high-quality reads, each carrying a distinct molecular identifier. Reads sharing molecular identifiers were discarded rather than binned into consensus sequences. CDR3 identification, clonotype clustering and error correction used MiTCR with a Q25 quality threshold and the strictest error-elimination algorithm. A nonparametric unseen species model using Euler transformation provided a lower-bound estimate of total TCR beta diversity. TCRdb reprocessing: public reads trimmed at Q25 with fastp, clones called with MiXCR, in-frame beta chains kept. Identical CDR3 protein sequences are pooled into one entry, listed with their most common genes and DNA. The V and J calls shown here were made by TCRdb, not taken from the authors' results. The sample yields about 580,000 distinct CDR3 sequences; around half were counted once. Of the sample, around 23% is held by the ten largest clones.

Systemically healthy Caucasian individuals from Russia, some 36 in total and aged roughly 6 to 100 years, were included as donors. Each donor gave approximately 9.3 milliliters of peripheral blood, collected into EDTA-treated Vacutainer tubes. Ficoll-Paque density-gradient centrifugation was used to isolate PBMCs, with at least 6 million obtained per sample. Trizol reagent was used to extract total RNA from PBMCs, with at least 6 micrograms per sample. For every donor, flow cytometry on a PBMC aliquot measured the percentage of naive CD45RAhigh/CD27high T cells. This specimen comes from a study of blood T cells in healthy people across ages (dated by TCRdb to 2013 to 2016). The study in broad terms: In model experiments, template switching captured about one uniquely barcoded TCR beta cDNA molecule for every two T cells. To avoid experimental bias, donors of different ages were spread randomly across the sequencing lanes. The donors were divided into four age groups: young (average approximately 15 years), middle-aged (roughly 42), aged (around 59) and long-lived (around 80). Age-related changes in TCR beta repertoire diversity were measured in the study by deep sequencing normalized with unique cDNA molecular identifiers. The study analyzed two additional independent replicas of 1 million unique cDNA reads from the same blood draw for two donors, one aged 18 to 29 and one aged 80 or older. What the authors observed across the whole study: Compared with the aged group, more naive CD4+ T cells, fewer expanded clones and increased TCR diversity were shown by the long-lived group, suggesting age selection. Observed TCR beta diversity per million T cells fell roughly linearly with age, and a significant reduction was already apparent by age around 36. Conclusive comparison of naive and antigen-experienced compartments was prevented by the profiling of bulk unsorted PBMCs. Total diversity estimates from one million sequenced T cells were considered lower bounds and underestimates. Because the CMV infection status of the donors was unknown, age-related changes in expanded clonotypes may potentially have been confounded. The percentage of naive T cells measured by flow cytometry correlated strongly with observed TCR beta diversity.

The CDR3, cysteine through phenylalanine, is 12 amino acids long. The entry retains the CDR3 DNA only, 36 bases that are in frame from base 1. From the germline V gene, CDR1 is SGHTA and CDR2 is FQGNSA. V and J are trimmed by 8 bases and 11 bases, and the gene matches miss 11 bases of the junction. Material for sequencing was blood. This receptor was identified in a man at least 80 years old in good health. The chain uses TRBV7-2 and TRBJ1-1, with 7 central nucleotides matching TRBD1. The DNA reads TGTGCCAGCGGACCAGGGGGGAGGACGGCTTTCTTT. This yields the protein CASGPGGRTAFF.